This T cell receptor (beta chain) was identified during a study of shared clonotypes between healthy human individuals. About the study: Donors had three CD4 naive, three CD4 memory, two CD8 naive and one CD8 memory plate apiece.

The germline V gene has CDR1 GTSNPN and CDR2 SVGIG (reference sequence). Trimming cost V 1 base and J 4 bases, with 10 bases left between them. The CDR3 sequence is 13 residues long. Assay used: immunoSEQ multiplex PCR; TCRdb lists only in-frame clones, some missing. Seen here are over a million clones, roughly 80% observed once, and the top ten hold about 1.5%. The chain links TRBV30 to TRBJ1-2; D unresolved. The source is a man younger than 35 in good health. Sequencing was done on a sample of memory CD4+ T cells sorted from blood. Subset described: CD45RA-negative fraction. The chain's CDR3 is CAWSGQISYGYTF. DNA for the CDR3: TGTGCCTGGAGTGGTCAGATCAGCTATGGCTACACCTTC.